The rows below give T cell receptor beta chains drawn from one sample of a study of molecular identifiers for immune sequencing clone quantification. Each CDR3 protein gets one entry after TCRdb re-called the PCR reads with MiXCR. In the table there are about 630,000 distinct CDR3 sequences, 25% of which are singletons. The sample comprised naive CD8+ T cells from blood, with Jurkat cell RNA spiked in. Every receptor here comes from a human donor in good health. Some libraries in this study had Jurkat cell RNA spiked in. Each CDR3 is given without its conserved first and last residue. The order of the fields is V gene, CDR3 protein.

TRBV7-9	ASSLVGVGTEAF
TRBV10-2	ASSWMGAGADTQY
TRBV30	AWCVLAMGATEAF
TRBV4-3	ASSQDGVNTEAF
TRBV6-2/TRBV6-3	ASSYTGVQAKPSSGANVLT
TRBV9	ASSVGQGPHSYEQH
TRBV28	ASSLPTRDPYEQY
TRBV7-9	ASSPTGNSYEQY
TRBV28	ASEGPPRDRLRYGYT
TRBV30	AWSVGSGSEADTQY
TRBV7-9	ASSFNNQETQY
TRBV27	ASSLKGSYEQY
TRBV27	ASRYGTENFYEQY
TRBV30	AWSTATGEKLF
TRBV3-1	ASSQGPPGTEAF
TRBV20-1	SARDAGQGEFYDTEAF
TRBV7-6	ASSLNIPTSGGAANEQF
TRBV19	ASSLTGASNQPQH
TRBV27	ASTGSGANVLT
TRBV9	ASSVEGGEETQY
TRBV7-8	ASSLLGQSVYGYT
TRBV20-1	SAGYMGSPLH
TRBV20-1	SASDEQGAIRYEQY
TRBV7-3	ASSSLAGSYNEQF
TRBV12-3/TRBV12-4	ASSPPDGTRETQY
TRBV7-2	ASSLGPILNTEAF
TRBV6-2/TRBV6-3	ASSYGTINEQF
TRBV4-2	ASSQEAGGVPYEQY
TRBV20-1	SARDLEAGGLAYGYT
TRBV2	ASSDSRNTEAF
TRBV2	ASRAGMLVETQY